The rows below give T cell receptor beta chains drawn from one sample of a study of CD39 and CD103 CD8 tumor-infiltrating T cells. Generated by immunoSEQ multiplex PCR, the TCRdb table keeps only in-frame clones and is missing some. Among over 950 clones listed, around 70% were seen once. The sample consisted of CD39- CD103- CD8+ T cells sorted from the tumor. The source of these receptors is a human donor with ovarian cancer. CDR3s include the opening cysteine and the closing phenylalanine or tryptophan. The order of the fields is V gene, J gene, clone size, D gene, CDR3 protein, CDR3 DNA. D genes are given only for firm matches. A row's size may be missing; if present it is once, few, many or a size class.

V: TRBV2
J: TRBJ2-2
size: -
D: -
CDR3: CAAGGTGELFF
DNA: TGTGCCGCCGGGGGAACCGGGGAGCTGTTTTTT

V: TRBV4-1
J: TRBJ2-1
size: -
D: -
CDR3: CASSQRAGFEQFF
DNA: TGCGCCAGCAGCCAACGGGCGGGGTTTGAGCAGTTCTTC

V: TRBV12-5
J: TRBJ2-1
size: -
D: TRBD2
CDR3: CASGLELADNEQFF
DNA: TGTGCTAGTGGTTTGGAACTAGCGGACAATGAGCAGTTCTTC

V: TRBV7-6
J: TRBJ2-7
size: -
D: -
CDR3: CASSLGDGGEQYF
DNA: TGTGCCAGCAGCTTGGGGGATGGGGGCGAGCAGTACTTC

V: TRBV28
J: TRBJ1-1
size: -
D: -
CDR3: CASSLEPATPQNTEAFF
DNA: TGTGCCAGCAGTTTAGAACCCGCGACACCACAGAACACTGAAGCTTTCTTT

V: TRBV6-6
J: TRBJ1-6
size: -
D: -
CDR3: CASSYSGSSYNSPLHF
DNA: TGTGCCAGCAGTTACTCCGGAAGCTCCTATAATTCACCCCTCCACTTT

V: TRBV9
J: TRBJ1-3
size: few
D: TRBD1
CDR3: CASDTGDTGNTIYF
DNA: TGTGCCAGTGATACAGGGGACACTGGAAACACCATATATTTT

V: TRBV9
J: TRBJ2-2
size: -
D: -
CDR3: CASSTVRGEANTGELFF
DNA: TGTGCCAGCAGCACGGTTAGAGGGGAAGCGAACACCGGGGAGCTGTTTTTT

V: TRBV28
J: TRBJ2-3
size: -
D: TRBD2
CDR3: CASSSLTGLAPDTQYF
DNA: TGTGCCAGCAGTTCGCTAACGGGACTAGCCCCAGATACGCAGTATTTT

V: TRBV29-1
J: TRBJ1-2
size: -
D: -
CDR3: CSVDGQAYGYTF
DNA: TGCAGCGTTGATGGGCAAGCCTATGGCTACACCTTC

V: TRBV6-1
J: TRBJ2-1
size: -
D: TRBD1
CDR3: CASSGQGWPQVDNEQFF
DNA: TGTGCCAGCAGTGGACAGGGTTGGCCTCAGGTTGACAATGAGCAGTTCTTC

V: TRBV7-9
J: TRBJ2-7
size: -
D: -
CDR3: CASSPGPNYEQYF
DNA: TGTGCCAGCAGCCCGGGACCGAACTACGAGCAGTACTTC

V: TRBV9
J: TRBJ2-1
size: -
D: TRBD2
CDR3: CASSGRTSGYEQFF
DNA: TGTGCCAGCAGCGGACGGACTAGCGGGTATGAGCAGTTCTTC

V: TRBV7-9
J: TRBJ1-1
size: -
D: -
CDR3: CASSRVWDTLNTEAFF
DNA: TGTGCCAGCAGCCGGGTGTGGGATACACTGAACACTGAAGCTTTCTTT

V: TRBV7-9
J: TRBJ1-1
size: few
D: -
CDR3: CASSLGDAEAFF
DNA: TGTGCCAGCAGCTTAGGAGACGCTGAAGCTTTCTTT

V: TRBV4-3
J: TRBJ2-3
size: -
D: -
CDR3: CASSQEGLQVGDTQYF
DNA: TGCGCCAGCAGCCAAGAGGGCCTCCAGGTAGGAGATACGCAGTATTTT

V: TRBV6-5
J: TRBJ2-7
size: -
D: -
CDR3: CASSSGVNRRRSF
DNA: TGTGCCAGCAGTTCCGGTGTAAACCGCCGTAGGAGCTTC

V: TRBV28
J: TRBJ2-2
size: -
D: -
CDR3: CASSPIRGEFGGELFF
DNA: TGTGCCAGCAGTCCCATCCGAGGGGAGTTCGGTGGGGAGCTGTTTTTT

V: TRBV7-9
J: TRBJ2-7
size: -
D: TRBD2
CDR3: CASSFVSSGRYEQYF
DNA: TGTGCCAGCAGCTTCGTTTCTAGCGGGAGGTACGAGCAGTACTTC

V: TRBV7-2
J: TRBJ2-2
size: few
D: TRBD1
CDR3: CARGTVNTGELFF
DNA: TGTGCCAGAGGGACAGTGAACACCGGGGAGCTGTTTTTT

V: TRBV11-3
J: TRBJ2-1
size: few
D: -
CDR3: CASSPEASGPVSYNEQFF
DNA: TGTGCCAGCAGCCCCGAGGCCTCGGGGCCCGTATCCTACAATGAGCAGTTCTTC

V: TRBV7-9
J: TRBJ2-3
size: -
D: TRBD2
CDR3: CASSYSHGGDPKSDTQYF
DNA: TGTGCCAGCAGCTATTCTCATGGGGGGGACCCCAAGTCAGATACGCAGTATTTT

V: TRBV27
J: TRBJ1-6
size: -
D: -
CDR3: CASSFFGELTYNSPLHF
DNA: TGTGCCAGCAGTTTTTTCGGGGAGTTAACCTATAATTCACCCCTCCACTTT

V: TRBV2
J: TRBJ1-2
size: -
D: TRBD1
CDR3: CASNPGGQDDGYTF
DNA: TGTGCCAGCAATCCGGGCGGACAGGACGACGGCTACACCTTC

V: TRBV7-9
J: TRBJ2-7
size: -
D: -
CDR3: CASSLPHYEQYF
DNA: TGTGCCAGCAGCTTACCACACTACGAGCAGTACTTC

V: TRBV27
J: TRBJ2-2
size: once
D: TRBD2
CDR3: CASSFSGGLFHGELFF
DNA: TGTGCCAGCAGTTTTTCCGGGGGGTTGTTTCACGGGGAGCTGTTTTTT

V: TRBV7-9
J: TRBJ2-1
size: few
D: -
CDR3: CASSSLWHVDEQFF
DNA: TGTGCCAGCAGCTCCCTTTGGCACGTGGATGAGCAGTTCTTC

V: TRBV28
J: TRBJ2-5
size: -
D: -
CDR3: CASSFARRGRETQYF
DNA: TGTGCCAGCAGTTTTGCGAGGCGGGGGCGGGAGACCCAGTACTTC